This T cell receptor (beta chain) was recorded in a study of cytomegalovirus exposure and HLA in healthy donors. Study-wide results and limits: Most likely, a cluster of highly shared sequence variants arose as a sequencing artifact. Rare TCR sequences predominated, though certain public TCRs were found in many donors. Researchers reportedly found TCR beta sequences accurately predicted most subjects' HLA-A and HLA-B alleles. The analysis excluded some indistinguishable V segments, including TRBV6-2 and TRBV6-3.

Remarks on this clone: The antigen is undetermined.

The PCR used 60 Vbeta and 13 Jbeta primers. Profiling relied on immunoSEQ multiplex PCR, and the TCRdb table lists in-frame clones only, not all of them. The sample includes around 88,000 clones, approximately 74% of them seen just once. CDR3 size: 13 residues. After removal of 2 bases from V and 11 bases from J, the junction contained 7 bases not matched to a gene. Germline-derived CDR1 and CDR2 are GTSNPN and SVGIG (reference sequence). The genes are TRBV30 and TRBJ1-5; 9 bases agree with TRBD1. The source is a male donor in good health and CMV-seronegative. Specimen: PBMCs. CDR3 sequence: CAWSPGTGKTQHF. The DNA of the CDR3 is TGTGCCTGGAGTCCCGGGACAGGGAAGACCCAGCATTTT.